This TCR beta chain emerged from a study of blood T cell repertoires in COVID-19. Study at large: Whether acute or convalescent, the COVID-19 samples came from the United States, Italy and Spain.

Germline CDR1 reads SGHAT; CDR2 reads FQNNGV. Germline trimming cut 4 bases from V and 4 bases from J; bases unmatched to any gene: 6. This CDR3 comprises 15 residues. Libraries were prepared by immunoSEQ multiplex PCR; TCRdb keeps only in-frame clonotypes and omits some of them. The table has approximately 36,000 clones, 85% seen once. The sample was peripheral blood. This sequence joins TRBV11-2 and TRBJ2-5, with 10 bases aligning to TRBD1. The TCR sequence derives from a man between 45 and 60 years old with active COVID-19. The CDR3 bases are TGTGCCAGCAGCTCGCCGGGACAGGGGAGAGAGACCCAGTACTTC. It is translated as CASSSPGQGRETQYF.